This T cell receptor (beta chain) was found in a study of cytomegalovirus exposure and HLA in healthy donors. Study details: An earlier analysis identified 120 million or so unique TCR beta sequences in about 170 million T cells. Study results and caveats: It emerged from a later analysis that several of the most significant clusters appeared to be linked to common viral pathogens. The productive fraction for most TCR beta V segments was about 90% or about 30% in an earlier analysis.

Trimming cost V 4 bases and J 2 bases; bases outside gene matches: 4. The CDR3 has 15 amino acids. From germline, CDR1 is GTSNPN and CDR2 SVGIG (reference sequence). 60 Vbeta and 13 Jbeta primers were used in PCR. Profiling relied on immunoSEQ multiplex PCR, and the TCRdb table lists in-frame clones only, not all of them. The table has more than 110,000 clones, around four fifths seen once. In regard to this clone: The antigen is not known.

This TCR was recovered from a man aged 25-45 years in good health and CMV-seropositive. This chain connects TRBV30 to TRBJ2-2, with TRBD1 matching over 10 bases. Sequencing was performed on PBMCs. Written as DNA, the CDR3 is TGTGCCTGGAATAGGGACAGGGGTAACACCGGGGAGCTGTTTTTT. This gives the protein CAWNRDRGNTGELFF.